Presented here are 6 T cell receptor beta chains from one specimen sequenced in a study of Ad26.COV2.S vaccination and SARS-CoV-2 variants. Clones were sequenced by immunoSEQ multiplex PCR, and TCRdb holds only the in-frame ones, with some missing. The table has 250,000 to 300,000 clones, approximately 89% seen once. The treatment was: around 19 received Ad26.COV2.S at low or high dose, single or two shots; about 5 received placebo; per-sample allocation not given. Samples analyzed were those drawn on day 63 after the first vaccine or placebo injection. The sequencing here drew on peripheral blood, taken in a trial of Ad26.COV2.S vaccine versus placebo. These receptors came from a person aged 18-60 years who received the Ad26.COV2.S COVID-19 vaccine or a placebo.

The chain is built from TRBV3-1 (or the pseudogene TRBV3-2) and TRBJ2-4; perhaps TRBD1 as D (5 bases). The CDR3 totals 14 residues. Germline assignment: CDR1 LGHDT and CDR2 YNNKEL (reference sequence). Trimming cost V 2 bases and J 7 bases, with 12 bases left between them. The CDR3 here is CASSQRRVGNIQYF. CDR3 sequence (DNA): TGTGCCAGCAGCCAACGCAGGGTGGGGAACATTCAGTACTTC.

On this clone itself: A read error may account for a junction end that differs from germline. The CDR3 sequence is CAWRRDSQGGDF. In nucleotides, the CDR3 is TGTGCCTGGAGGAGAGACAGCCAAGGAGGAGATTTT. This sequence joins TRBV30 and TRBJ1-3; D is possibly TRBD1 (5 bases). Germline V gene data show CDR1 as GTSNPN and CDR2 as SVGIG (reference sequence). This CDR3 is 12 amino acids long.

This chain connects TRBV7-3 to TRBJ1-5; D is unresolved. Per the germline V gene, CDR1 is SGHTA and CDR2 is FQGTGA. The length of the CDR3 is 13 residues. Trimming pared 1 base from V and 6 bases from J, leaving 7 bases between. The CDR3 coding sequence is TGTGCCAGCAGCTTAATAGTAGGTCAGCCCCAGCATTTT. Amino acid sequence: CASSLIVGQPQHF.

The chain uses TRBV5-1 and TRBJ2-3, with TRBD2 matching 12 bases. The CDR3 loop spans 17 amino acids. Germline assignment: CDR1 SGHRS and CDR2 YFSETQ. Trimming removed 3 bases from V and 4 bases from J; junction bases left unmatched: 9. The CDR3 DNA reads TGCGCCAGCAGCTCGAATCCTAGCGGGGGGGCTTCAGATACGCAGTATTTT. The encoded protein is CASSSNPSGGASDTQYF.

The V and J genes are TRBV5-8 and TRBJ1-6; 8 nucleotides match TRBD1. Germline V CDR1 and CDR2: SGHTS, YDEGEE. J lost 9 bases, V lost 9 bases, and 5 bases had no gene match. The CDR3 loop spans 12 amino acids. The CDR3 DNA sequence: TGTGCCACGGGACAGGATAGTTCACCCCTCCACTTT. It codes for CATGQDSSPLHF.

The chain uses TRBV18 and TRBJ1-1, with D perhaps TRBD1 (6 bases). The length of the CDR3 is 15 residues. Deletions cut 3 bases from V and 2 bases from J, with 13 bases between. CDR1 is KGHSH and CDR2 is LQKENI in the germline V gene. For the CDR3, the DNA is TGTGCCAGCTCACCGAGGGGGGACACTAACACTGAAGCTTTCTTT. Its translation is CASSPRGDTNTEAFF.